These T cell receptor beta chains were read from a single sample in a study of Tregs in tolerant kidney transplant recipients. Method: immunoSEQ multiplex PCR; TCRdb's copy keeps in-frame clones and lacks some. The sample includes roughly 250,000 clones, around 81% of them seen just once. Material for sequencing was CD4+ T cells from blood. These receptors all stem from a human donor in good health. Both conserved end residues are part of each CDR3. The order of the fields is J gene, clone size, D gene, V gene, CDR3 length, CDR3 DNA, CDR3 protein. The D gene is left open where the match is weak. Only some rows state a clone size, as once, few, many or a class for expanded clones.

J gene: TRBJ1-2
clone size: NA
D gene: NA
V gene: TRBV5-4
CDR3 length: 14
CDR3 DNA: TGTGCCAGCAGCTGGGGGGCGGTTAACTATGGCTACACCTTC
CDR3 protein: CASSWGAVNYGYTF

J gene: TRBJ1-1
clone size: once
D gene: NA
V gene: TRBV5-1
CDR3 length: 15
CDR3 DNA: TGCGCCAGCAGCCCCCGGGAGGCCCGGGGGACTGAAGCTTTCTTT
CDR3 protein: CASSPREARGTEAFF

J gene: TRBJ1-1
clone size: NA
D gene: NA
V gene: TRBV10-3
CDR3 length: 14
CDR3 DNA: TGTGCCATCACCGACCCGGGGAGGCTCACTGAAGCTTTCTTT
CDR3 protein: CAITDPGRLTEAFF

J gene: TRBJ2-5
clone size: NA
D gene: NA
V gene: TRBV5-1
CDR3 length: 15
CDR3 DNA: TGCGCCAGCAGTCACCCCGGGACCACCGAAGAGACCCAGTACTTC
CDR3 protein: CASSHPGTTEETQYF

J gene: TRBJ2-2
clone size: few
D gene: NA
V gene: TRBV6-5
CDR3 length: 15
CDR3 DNA: TGTGCCAGCAGTCCATGGGGGACGTTGGCCGGGGAGCTGTTTTTT
CDR3 protein: CASSPWGTLAGELFF

J gene: TRBJ1-3
clone size: NA
D gene: NA
V gene: TRBV19
CDR3 length: 12
CDR3 DNA: TGTGCCAGTAGTACCCGGGGAAACACCATATATTTT
CDR3 protein: CASSTRGNTIYF

J gene: TRBJ2-7
clone size: NA
D gene: TRBD1
V gene: TRBV18
CDR3 length: 14
CDR3 DNA: TGTGCCAGCTCACCCTACGGACAGGGCTACGAGCAGTACTTC
CDR3 protein: CASSPYGQGYEQYF

J gene: TRBJ2-4
clone size: NA
D gene: NA
V gene: TRBV4-1
CDR3 length: 15
CDR3 DNA: TGCGCCAGCAGCCAACCCACAGAAACCAAAAACATTCAGTACTTC
CDR3 protein: CASSQPTETKNIQYF

J gene: TRBJ1-5
clone size: NA
D gene: NA
V gene: TRBV19
CDR3 length: 13
CDR3 DNA: TGTGCCAGTCGGAGCCTTAGCAATCAGCCCCAGCATTTT
CDR3 protein: CASRSLSNQPQHF

J gene: TRBJ2-1
clone size: NA
D gene: NA
V gene: TRBV5-1
CDR3 length: 14
CDR3 DNA: TGCGCCAGCAGCCCGGACAGCTCCTACAATGAGCAGTTCTTC
CDR3 protein: CASSPDSSYNEQFF

J gene: TRBJ2-4
clone size: once
D gene: NA
V gene: TRBV7-2
CDR3 length: 17
CDR3 DNA: TGTGCCAGCAGCTTAGCGCTCCTTTCGGTAGCCAAAAACATTCAGTACTTC
CDR3 protein: CASSLALLSVAKNIQYF

J gene: TRBJ2-1
clone size: NA
D gene: NA
V gene: TRBV10-3
CDR3 length: 15
CDR3 DNA: TGTGCCATCAGCTCCCCGGAGATACCGAACAATGAGCAGTTCTTC
CDR3 protein: CAISSPEIPNNEQFF

J gene: TRBJ1-2
clone size: once
D gene: NA
V gene: TRBV7-2
CDR3 length: 14
CDR3 DNA: TGTGCCAGCAGCCCATCACAGGGTAACTATGGCTACACCTTC
CDR3 protein: CASSPSQGNYGYTF

J gene: TRBJ2-1
clone size: NA
D gene: NA
V gene: TRBV7-3
CDR3 length: 15
CDR3 DNA: TGCGCCAGCAGCTTAGGGGGGGCCGAATACAATGAGCAGTTCTTC
CDR3 protein: CASSLGGAEYNEQFF

J gene: TRBJ1-1
clone size: few
D gene: NA
V gene: TRBV2
CDR3 length: 14
CDR3 DNA: TGTGCCAGCAGTGCCGTGCAAAGAGGCACTGAAGCTTTCTTT
CDR3 protein: CASSAVQRGTEAFF

J gene: TRBJ2-3
clone size: once
D gene: NA
V gene: TRBV5-4
CDR3 length: 11
CDR3 DNA: TGTGCCAGCAGCTTCACAGATACGCAGTATTTT
CDR3 protein: CASSFTDTQYF

J gene: TRBJ1-1
clone size: NA
D gene: NA
V gene: TRBV5-1
CDR3 length: 11
CDR3 DNA: TGCGCCAGCAGCAAAGGCACTGAAGCTTTCTTT
CDR3 protein: CASSKGTEAFF

J gene: TRBJ1-2
clone size: NA
D gene: NA
V gene: TRBV7-2
CDR3 length: 15
CDR3 DNA: TGTGCCAGCAGCGCACCCGGGAAGGTGGACTATGGCTACACCTTC
CDR3 protein: CASSAPGKVDYGYTF

J gene: TRBJ2-5
clone size: NA
D gene: NA
V gene: TRBV6-1
CDR3 length: 13
CDR3 DNA: TGTGCCAGCAAGATTGAGGGGCAAGAGACCCAGTACTTC
CDR3 protein: CASKIEGQETQYF

J gene: TRBJ1-5
clone size: NA
D gene: NA
V gene: TRBV5-5
CDR3 length: 14
CDR3 DNA: TGTGCCAGCAGCTTGCTCTGGGAAAGGCAGCCCCAGCATTTT
CDR3 protein: CASSLLWERQPQHF

J gene: TRBJ1-2
clone size: NA
D gene: NA
V gene: TRBV4-2
CDR3 length: 15
CDR3 DNA: TGTGCCAGCAGCCAAGCCGGGACGCAAAATTATGGCTACACCTTC
CDR3 protein: CASSQAGTQNYGYTF

J gene: TRBJ1-2
clone size: NA
D gene: NA
V gene: TRBV27
CDR3 length: 13
CDR3 DNA: TGTGCCAGCAGTGAGGACGCGTCGCGTGGCTACACCTTC
CDR3 protein: CASSEDASRGYTF

J gene: TRBJ2-3
clone size: NA
D gene: TRBD1
V gene: TRBV29-1
CDR3 length: 15
CDR3 DNA: TGCAGCGTTGAAGGGGACAGCTTCAGCACAGATACGCAGTATTTT
CDR3 protein: CSVEGDSFSTDTQYF

J gene: TRBJ2-7
clone size: few
D gene: TRBD1
V gene: TRBV5-1
CDR3 length: 16
CDR3 DNA: TGCGCCAGCAGCTTGGCCCCTCCGACAGGGGCCCACGAGCAGTACTTC
CDR3 protein: CASSLAPPTGAHEQYF

J gene: TRBJ2-2
clone size: NA
D gene: NA
V gene: TRBV7-9
CDR3 length: 13
CDR3 DNA: TGTGCCAGCAGCTCCCATAGGACCGGGGAGCTGTTTTTT
CDR3 protein: CASSSHRTGELFF

J gene: TRBJ2-7
clone size: NA
D gene: NA
V gene: TRBV29-1
CDR3 length: 13
CDR3 DNA: TGCAGCGTTGGAGGGTTGGGGCCGCCAGAGCAGTACTTC
CDR3 protein: CSVGGLGPPEQYF

J gene: TRBJ1-2
clone size: NA
D gene: TRBD1
V gene: TRBV7-9
CDR3 length: 19
CDR3 DNA: TGTGCCAGCAGCTACCGGACCGGGACAGGGTCAGGGGTTAACTATGGCTACACCTTC
CDR3 protein: CASSYRTGTGSGVNYGYTF

J gene: TRBJ2-5
clone size: NA
D gene: NA
V gene: TRBV7-8
CDR3 length: 14
CDR3 DNA: TGTGCCAGCAGCCCATGGGCCTTCCAAGAGACCCAGTACTTC
CDR3 protein: CASSPWAFQETQYF

J gene: TRBJ1-1
clone size: NA
D gene: NA
V gene: TRBV29-1
CDR3 length: 13
CDR3 DNA: TGCAGCGTCGCTCGGACGGAGAACACTGAAGCTTTCTTT
CDR3 protein: CSVARTENTEAFF

J gene: TRBJ2-1
clone size: NA
D gene: TRBD2
V gene: TRBV18
CDR3 length: 17
CDR3 DNA: TGTGCCAGCTCACCACAGCGACTAGCGCACTCCTACAATGAGCAGTTCTTC
CDR3 protein: CASSPQRLAHSYNEQFF

J gene: TRBJ2-7
clone size: NA
D gene: NA
V gene: TRBV5-6
CDR3 length: 12
CDR3 DNA: TGTGCCAGCAGCTTGTTAACAGGCGAGCAGTACTTC
CDR3 protein: CASSLLTGEQYF

J gene: TRBJ1-6
clone size: NA
D gene: NA
V gene: TRBV6-1
CDR3 length: 12
CDR3 DNA: TGTGCCAGCGGACGTCCGAATTCACCCCTCCACTTT
CDR3 protein: CASGRPNSPLHF

J gene: TRBJ2-1
clone size: NA
D gene: TRBD2
V gene: TRBV7-8
CDR3 length: 16
CDR3 DNA: TGTGCCAGCAGCTACACCGGGACTAGCGGGAGGTACGAGCAGTTCTTC
CDR3 protein: CASSYTGTSGRYEQFF

J gene: TRBJ2-7
clone size: NA
D gene: NA
V gene: TRBV11-3
CDR3 length: 14
CDR3 DNA: TGTGCCAGCAGCTTGAGTGAAACCCCCTACGAGCAGTACTTC
CDR3 protein: CASSLSETPYEQYF

J gene: TRBJ1-2
clone size: NA
D gene: TRBD1
V gene: TRBV6-6
CDR3 length: 14
CDR3 DNA: TGTGCCAGCAGCCCAGGACAGGCGCCTTATGGCTACACCTTC
CDR3 protein: CASSPGQAPYGYTF

J gene: TRBJ1-3
clone size: once
D gene: NA
V gene: TRBV2
CDR3 length: 14
CDR3 DNA: TGTGCCAGCAGTGCTGGGGGGCTCGGAAACACCATATATTTT
CDR3 protein: CASSAGGLGNTIYF

J gene: TRBJ1-2
clone size: NA
D gene: TRBD1
V gene: TRBV27
CDR3 length: 17
CDR3 DNA: TGTGCCAGCAGTCCCCACAGGGGCTTTTCGGCAAACTATGGCTACACCTTC
CDR3 protein: CASSPHRGFSANYGYTF

J gene: TRBJ1-5
clone size: NA
D gene: NA
V gene: TRBV7-9
CDR3 length: 14
CDR3 DNA: TGTGCCAGCAGCTTAGCGACAGGAGATCAGCCCCAGCATTTT
CDR3 protein: CASSLATGDQPQHF

J gene: TRBJ2-3
clone size: NA
D gene: TRBD2
V gene: TRBV5-1
CDR3 length: 16
CDR3 DNA: TGCGCCAGCAGCCCGGGACTAGCGGGAGTTAAAGATACGCAGTATTTT
CDR3 protein: CASSPGLAGVKDTQYF

J gene: TRBJ1-2
clone size: NA
D gene: NA
V gene: TRBV13
CDR3 length: 17
CDR3 DNA: TGTGCCAGCAGCCAGGGATACGAGCGGCACGTTGCCTATGGCTACACCTTC
CDR3 protein: CASSQGYERHVAYGYTF

J gene: TRBJ1-2
clone size: NA
D gene: NA
V gene: TRBV2
CDR3 length: 11
CDR3 DNA: TGTGCCAGCAGTGTCGAATATGGCTACACCTTC
CDR3 protein: CASSVEYGYTF